This TCR beta chain is from a study of blood T cell repertoires in COVID-19. Produced via immunoSEQ multiplex PCR; TCRdb's table is partial and in-frame only. The sample holds 350,000 or so clones, roughly nine tenths seen once. The sample holds one count of this clone. The CDR3 runs to 16 residues. Per germline, CDR1 MNHEY and CDR2 SVGEGT. V shed 4 bases and J 7 bases; nucleotides not matched to a gene: 12. Seattle's cohort entered during active infection and was followed longitudinally. The specimen sequenced was peripheral blood. This chain connects TRBV6-2 or TRBV6-3 to TRBJ1-5, with 8 bases fitting TRBD1. The receptor comes from a woman aged 60 to 75 with COVID-19, enrolled during active disease. Written as DNA, the CDR3 is TGTGCCAGCAGTTTCCTCCTGGACAGGGCAGGGCAGCCCCAGCATTTT. It codes for CASSFLLDRAGQPQHF.